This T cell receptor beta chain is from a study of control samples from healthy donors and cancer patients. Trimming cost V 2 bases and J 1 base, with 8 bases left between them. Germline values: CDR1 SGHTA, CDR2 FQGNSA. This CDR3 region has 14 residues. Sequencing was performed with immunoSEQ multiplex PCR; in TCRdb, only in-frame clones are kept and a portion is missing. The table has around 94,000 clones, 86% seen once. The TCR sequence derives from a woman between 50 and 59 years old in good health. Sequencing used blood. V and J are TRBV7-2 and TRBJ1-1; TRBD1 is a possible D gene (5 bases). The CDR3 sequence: CASSLMGQNTEAFF. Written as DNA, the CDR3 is TGTGCCAGCAGCTTAATGGGGCAGAACACTGAAGCTTTCTTT. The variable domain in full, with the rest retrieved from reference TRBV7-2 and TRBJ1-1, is GAGVSQSPSNKVTEKGKDVELRCDPISGHTALYWYRQSLGQGLEFLIYFQGNSAPDKSGLPSDRFSAERTGGSVSTLTIQRTQQEDSAVYLCASSLMGQNTEAFFGQGTRLTVV.